This TCR beta chain stems from a study of blood T cell repertoires in COVID-19. On the study more broadly: Samples came from the United States, Italy and Spain, spanning acute and convalescent COVID-19. PBMCs, B-cell-depleted T cells, or T cells provided the cDNA or gDNA that made up the material.

The authors' processing: Amplification from reference gene primers served as the basis for estimated nucleated cell counts. This table comes from immunoSEQ multiplex PCR, and its TCRdb copy is limited to in-frame clones, with some not included. V, J and clone size were drawn from that table, and D and trimming were deduced from the DNA. The table has tens of thousands of clones, roughly 88% seen once. CDR1 is LNHDA and CDR2 is SQIVND in the germline V gene (reference sequence). After removal of 4 bases from V and 6 bases from J, the junction contained 3 bases not matched to a gene. The CDR3 extends over 13 amino acids.

Source material: peripheral blood. The chain couples TRBV19 to TRBJ1-5; 7 nucleotides line up with TRBD1. The clonotype comes from a woman of 80 years or more with active or convalescent COVID-19. This CDR3 is CASSTQGVQPQHF. CDR3 nucleotide sequence: TGTGCCAGTAGTACTCAGGGGGTTCAGCCCCAGCATTTT.